This T cell receptor (beta chain) was identified in a study of cytotoxic CD8 clonotypes in ibrutinib-treated CLL. Study-wide results and limits: Sampling schedules were unmatched across sustained-remission and progressing patients.

As regards this clone: Its antigen is still unknown.

TCRdb's copy holds only in-frame clones and misses some; the assay was immunoSEQ multiplex PCR. The sample shows about 270,000 clones, 60% to 80% of them seen only once. This sequence originates from a human donor with chronic lymphocytic leukemia. The sequences come from PBMCs, collected at disease progression, from a patient treated with ibrutinib.

The CDR3 nucleotides are TGTGCCAGCAGCTTGGGGGCTAGCGGGAGGGCCATCAATGAGCAGTTCTTC. Amino acids: CASSLGASGRAINEQFF. The chain carries TRBV5-4 and TRBJ2-1; 12 nucleotides match TRBD2. Germline trimming cut 0 bases from V and 6 bases from J; bases unmatched to any gene: 7. The length of the CDR3 is 17 residues. Looked up from germline, CDR1 is SGHNT and CDR2 is YYREEE (reference sequence).